This is a list of T cell receptor beta chains from one sample in a study of CD8+CD57+ T cells in acquired aplastic anemia. From the reads, TCRdb called clonotypes with MiXCR, one entry per CDR3 protein. The table has about 270,000 distinct CDR3 sequences, approximately 55% seen once. What was sequenced was sorted CD4+, CD8+, or CD8+CD57+ T cells (not recorded which) from PBMCs. Receptor source: a human donor with severe aplastic anemia or a healthy control (not recorded which). Each CDR3 is given with its conserved first and last residue. D genes are given only for firm matches. Size values are once, few and many counts, or a class for expanded clones, and some rows have none.

v_gene	abundance	j_gene	d_gene	len	CDR3nt	CDR3aa
TRBV9	-	TRBJ2-2	-	12	TGTGCCAGCAGCACCCCGGGGGGGGAGCTGTTTTTT	CASSTPGGELFF
TRBV20-1	-	TRBJ1-1	-	12	TGCAGTGCCCAGGACGGGGGGGGTGAAGCTTTCTTT	CSAQDGGGEAFF
TRBV7-3	-	TRBJ2-1	TRBD2	15	TGTGCCAGCAGCCCTCGGGAGGGCCTAGGGAATGAGCAGTTCTTC	CASSPREGLGNEQFF
TRBV10-3	-	TRBJ2-3	-	19	TGTGCCATCAAGGACTCCGGGACAGCGTCGGGGGCATCCACAGATACGCAGTATTTT	CAIKDSGTASGASTDTQYF
TRBV25-1	-	TRBJ2-1	TRBD1	14	TGTGCCAGCAGTGCGGGACAGGGTTACAATGAGCAGTTCTTC	CASSAGQGYNEQFF
TRBV20-1	-	TRBJ2-3	-	14	TGCAGTGCTAACCGGGACTTCGGTACAGATACGCAGTATTTT	CSANRDFGTDTQYF
TRBV7-2	many	TRBJ1-6	-	16	TGTGCCAGCAGCCCCCGGGCACCCTCCTATAATTCACCCCTCCACTTT	CASSPRAPSYNSPLHF
TRBV25-1	-	TRBJ2-7	TRBD2	15	TGTGCCAGCAGTGCCGACCTAGCGGGCCTGGACGAGCAGTACTTC	CASSADLAGLDEQYF
TRBV24-1	-	TRBJ1-2	-	14	TGTGCCACCAGCGCAGACGGGTCCAGCTATGGCTACACCTTC	CATSADGSSYGYTF
TRBV6-5	-	TRBJ1-1	-	16	TGTGCCAGCAGTGAAGGCAGTTACTACATGAACACTGAAGCTTTCTTT	CASSEGSYYMNTEAFF
TRBV2	-	TRBJ1-5	TRBD1	16	TGTGCCAGCAGTGGGCCCGGCAGGGGGCCCTATCAGCCCCAGCATTTT	CASSGPGRGPYQPQHF
TRBV2	many	TRBJ1-5	TRBD1	15	TGTGCCAGCAGTGGTTATGGGACAGGGCTCCAGCCCCAGCATTTT	CASSGYGTGLQPQHF
TRBV7-2	-	TRBJ2-3	-	17	TGCGCCAGCACCCCAGGCCCGGGGAGAGTTGTCACAGATACGCAGTATTTT	CASTPGPGRVVTDTQYF
TRBV29-1	-	TRBJ1-1	-	12	TGCAGCGCCACAAAAGCCGGCCCTGAAGCTTTCTTT	CSATKAGPEAFF
TRBV7-2	many	TRBJ2-7	TRBD2	15	TGTGCCAGCAGCTCTCAAGGCGGGGGCTCCTACGAGCAGTACTTC	CASSSQGGGSYEQYF
TRBV5-6	-	TRBJ1-2	TRBD1	13	TGTGCCAGCAGCTTGCAGGGGGCGGATGGCTACACCTTC	CASSLQGADGYTF
TRBV29-1	-	TRBJ1-1	-	13	TGCAGCGTGCCAACGGGGAGGACCGCTGAAGCTTTCTTT	CSVPTGRTAEAFF